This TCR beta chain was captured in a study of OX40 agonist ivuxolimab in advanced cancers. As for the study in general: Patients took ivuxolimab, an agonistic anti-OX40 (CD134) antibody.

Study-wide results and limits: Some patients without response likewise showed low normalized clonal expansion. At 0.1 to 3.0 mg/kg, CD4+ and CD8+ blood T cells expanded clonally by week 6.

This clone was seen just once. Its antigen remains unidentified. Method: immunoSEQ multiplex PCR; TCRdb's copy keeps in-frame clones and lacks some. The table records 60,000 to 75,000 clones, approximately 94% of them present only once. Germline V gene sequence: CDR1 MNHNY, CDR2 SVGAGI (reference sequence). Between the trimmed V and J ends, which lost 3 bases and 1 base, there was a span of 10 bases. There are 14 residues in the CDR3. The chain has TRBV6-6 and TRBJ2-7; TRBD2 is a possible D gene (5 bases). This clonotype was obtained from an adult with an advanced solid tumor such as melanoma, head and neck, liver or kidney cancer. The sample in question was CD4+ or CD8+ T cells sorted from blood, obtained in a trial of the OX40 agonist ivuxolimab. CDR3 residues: CASSYPGSSYEQYF. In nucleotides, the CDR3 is TGTGCCAGCAGTTATCCGGGATCTTCCTACGAGCAGTACTTC.